What follows are 18 T cell receptor beta chains derived from one specimen sequenced in a study of response to subunit inactivated influenza vaccine (dated by TCRdb to the late 2010s). Receptors were amplified or captured by RT-PCR. Instrument used: Illumina HiSeq 2500. TCRdb reanalyzed the raw reads on its own, using fastp at Q25 for trimming and MiXCR for clone calling, and kept in-frame beta chains. For every CDR3 protein sequence, its rows merge into one entry that carries the most common genes and DNA. In all, the sample holds over 150,000 distinct CDR3 sequences, and about 9% of those were seen once. The top ten clonotypes cover about a tenth of the sample. The sequencing here drew on non-naive T cells sorted from PBMCs, taken on the day of vaccination. The sample's cell subset or site label is to be understood as: memory T cell fraction. The receptors stem from a middle-aged man who received an inactivated influenza vaccine. Donor details come from another sample of the same person, matched by shared clones.

This clonotype was found a few times. The CDR3 region has the DNA TGTGCCAGCAGCCCAGGACAGGTCGCGATAATAGCCAAAAACATTCAGTACTTC. Protein: CASSPGQVAIIAKNIQYF. The chain employs TRBV3-1 and TRBJ2-4; 7 nucleotides match TRBD1. The germline gives CDR1 LGHDT, CDR2 YNNKEL (reference sequence). Unmatched junction bases numbered 12, after V lost 4 bases and J lost 0 bases. The CDR3 loop spans 18 amino acids.

This clonotype came up a few times. The chain combines TRBV25-1 with TRBJ2-2; 11 bases agree with TRBD2. Trimming removed 3 bases from V and 7 bases from J; junction bases left unmatched: 4. The CDR3 is 15 residues long. Germline assignment: CDR1 MGHDK and CDR2 SYGVNS. The chain's CDR3 is CASSDSGRAHGELFF. CDR3 in DNA: TGTGCCAGCAGTGATAGCGGGAGGGCCCACGGGGAGCTGTTTTTT.

This clonotype was counted only a few times. The chain links TRBV7-9 to TRBJ2-1; D might be TRBD1 or TRBD2, each matching 6 bases. Germline CDR1 SEHNR, CDR2 FQNEAQ (reference sequence). V shed 3 bases and J shed 7 bases, with 13 bases lying between them. The CDR3 is 14 residues long. This CDR3 reads CASSLRGVKNEQFF. The CDR3 nucleotides read TGTGCCAGCAGCTTGAGGGGGGTAAAAAATGAGCAGTTCTTC.

The rearrangement links TRBV20-1 to TRBJ2-7; D ambiguous. In germline, CDR1 is DFQATT, CDR2 SNEGSKA (reference sequence). This CDR3 is built from 13 residues. V dropped 1 base and J dropped 5 bases, with 12 bases sitting between them. The CDR3 sequence is CSARGQTHHEQYF. Written as DNA, the CDR3 is TGCAGTGCTAGAGGACAAACCCACCACGAGCAGTACTTC.

There are many counts of this clonotype. J is TRBJ1-1 and V is TRBV20-1; the match to TRBD1 covers 7 bases. V lost 5 bases to trimming and J lost 1 base; unmatched junction nucleotides: 7. CDR1 is DFQATT, CDR2 SNEGSKA, per germline (reference sequence). The CDR3 sequence is 14 residues long. CDR3 nucleotide sequence: TGCAGTGCTGAGGAGGACAGGAGGAACACTGAAGCTTTCTTT. As protein: CSAEEDRRNTEAFF.

This clonotype was recorded at least ten times. The J gene is TRBJ2-3, the V gene TRBV29-1; a weak D match, TRBD2 (6 bases). V was shortened by 5 bases and J by 2 bases, with 20 bases between the two germline ends. This CDR3 contains 16 residues. Per germline, CDR1 SQVTM and CDR2 ANQGSEA. DNA for the CDR3: TGCAGCGTTTTTATTAGCGGAGTCGTATACACAGATACGCAGTATTTT. Its protein is CSVFISGVVYTDTQYF.

This clonotype has more than one count but fewer than ten. The chain joins TRBV7-8 to TRBJ2-7; no clear D gene. The germline CDR1 and CDR2 sequences are SGHVS and FQNEAQ. The CDR3 covers 14 residues. Between the trimmed V and J ends, which lost 2 bases and 0 bases, there was a span of 8 bases. The CDR3 bases are TGTGCCAGCAGCTTACGAGAGGCCTCCTACGAGCAGTACTTC. This translates into CASSLREASYEQYF.

This chain uses TRBV13 with TRBJ2-5; no clear D. V gave up 5 bases and J gave up 2 bases, with 12 bases separating them. The CDR3 has 14 amino acids. CDR1 and CDR2 (germline): PRHDT, FYEKMQ (reference sequence). This CDR3 is CASSRKLLQETQYF. The CDR3 region has the DNA TGTGCCAGCAGCCGTAAACTACTTCAAGAGACCCAGTACTTC. The complete variable domain, with remaining parts taken from reference TRBV13 and TRBJ2-5, reads AAGVIQSPRHLIKEKRETATLKCYPIPRHDTVYWYQQGPGQDPQFLISFYEKMQSDKGSIPDRFSAQQFSDYHSELNMSSLELGDSALYFCASSRKLLQETQYFGPGTRLLVL.

The V gene is TRBV4-1, the J gene TRBJ1-6; TRBD1 matches at 8 bases. CDR3 length: 16 amino acids. After removal of 0 bases from V and 8 bases from J, the junction contained 6 bases not matched to a gene. Per germline, CDR1 MGHRA and CDR2 YSYEKL. The CDR3 loop reads CASSQDVAGGYSPLHF. The CDR3 DNA sequence: TGCGCCAGCAGCCAAGATGTGGCAGGGGGCTATTCACCCCTCCACTTT.

The rearrangement links TRBV10-3 to TRBJ2-7; a weak D match, TRBD2 (5 bases). The CDR3 has 15 residues. Trimming took 6 bases from V and 6 from J, leaving 21 bases between them. Germline values: CDR1 ENHRY, CDR2 SYGVKD. The chain's CDR3 is CAISFQQASSSEQYF. CDR3 DNA: TGTGCCATCAGCTTTCAGCAGGCTAGCAGTTCCGAGCAGTACTTC.

This clonotype came up a few times. The chain uses TRBV20-1 and TRBJ2-3; 11 bases align to TRBD2. The J segment lost 9 bases and the V segment lost 5 bases, leaving 13 bases of the junction unmatched. This CDR3 contains 15 residues. Looked up from germline, CDR1 is DFQATT and CDR2 is SNEGSKA (reference sequence). The CDR3 coding sequence is TGCAGTGCTGAGGGGGGACTAGCGGCTTCTCCAACGCAGTATTTT. This sequence encodes CSAEGGLAASPTQYF.

The V gene is TRBV20-1, the J gene TRBJ2-3; 12 bases map to TRBD2. V lost 7 bases and J lost 2; bases outside the gene matches: 4. The CDR3 totals 14 residues. Per the germline V gene, CDR1 is DFQATT and CDR2 is SNEGSKA (reference sequence). The CDR3 here is CSGGLAGITDTQYF. Written as DNA, the CDR3 is TGCAGTGGGGGACTAGCGGGCATCACAGATACGCAGTATTTT.

This clonotype was detected only a few times. The chain has TRBV4-1 and TRBJ1-4; D is uncertain. Deletions cut 4 bases from V and 8 bases from J, with 17 bases between. CDR1 and CDR2 from the germline V gene are MGHRA and YSYEKL. This CDR3 spans 15 amino acids. The CDR3 loop reads CASSLIVGGEEKLFF. CDR3 DNA: TGCGCCAGCAGCCTGATCGTTGGTGGTGAAGAAAAACTGTTTTTT.

V gene TRBV7-2 combines with J gene TRBJ2-1; D not resolved. Looked up from germline, CDR1 is SGHTA and CDR2 is FQGNSA. The V and J ends lost 1 base and 0 bases respectively, with 7 bases between them. CDR3 length: 15 residues. CDR3: CASSLVVGSYNEQFF. Here the CDR3 DNA reads TGTGCCAGCAGCTTAGTGGTCGGCTCCTACAATGAGCAGTTCTTC.

There are many counts of this clonotype. The chain couples TRBV4-1 to TRBJ2-1; 7 bases are shared with TRBD2. CDR3 length: 14 amino acids. V lost 3 bases, J lost 6 bases, and 5 bases stayed unmatched. Germline V lookup: CDR1 MGHRA, CDR2 YSYEKL. CDR3 region: CASSHSWGGNEQFF. DNA of the CDR3: TGCGCCAGCAGCCATTCTTGGGGGGGCAATGAGCAGTTCTTC.

The chain joins TRBV3-1 to TRBJ2-2; D is tentatively TRBD1 or TRBD2 (5 bases each). Trimming took 4 bases from V and 6 from J, leaving 18 bases between them. The CDR3 loop spans 16 amino acids. The germline V gene has CDR1 LGHDT and CDR2 YNNKEL (reference sequence). The CDR3 protein is CASSPGDRLGPGELFF. CDR3 nucleotides: TGTGCCAGCAGCCCTGGGGACCGCCTAGGTCCCGGGGAGCTGTTTTTT.

This clonotype was counted many times. The chain joins TRBV7-3 to TRBJ2-7, with D possibly being TRBD1 (5 bases). Germline CDR1 and CDR2: SGHTA and FQGTGA. The CDR3 is 14 residues long. The V end was cut by 5 bases, the J end by 7 bases, with 18 bases between. The CDR3 sequence is CASSPLQVPGEQYF. As DNA, the CDR3 is TGTGCCAGCAGCCCGTTACAGGTCCCGGGTGAGCAGTACTTC. Complete variable domain (other parts from reference TRBV7-3 and TRBJ2-7): GAGVSQTPSNKVTEKGKYVELRCDPISGHTALYWYRQSLGQGPEFLIYFQGTGAADDSGLPNDRFFAVRPEGSVSTLKIQRTERGDSAVYLCASSPLQVPGEQYFGPGTRLTVT.

This chain joins TRBV27 and TRBJ2-7; 8 nucleotides agree with TRBD1. J lost 3 bases, V lost 1 base, and 14 bases had no gene match. The CDR3 sequence is 18 residues long. Germline assignment: CDR1 MNHEY and CDR2 SMNVEV (reference sequence). The CDR3 DNA follows: TGTGCCAGCAGTTTATTACCCCCCGACAGGGGAGTATACTACGAGCAGTACTTC. Translating gives CASSLLPPDRGVYYEQYF.